This TCR beta chain is drawn from a study of spatial heterogeneity in lung cancer. The time point is: sample taken at primary tumor resection. Whole RNA came from tumor, nontumor lung or frozen PBMC and was sequenced without being sorted. Unique molecular identifiers tagged every individual TCR cDNA molecule. TCRdb itself ran the 5' RACE reads through MiXCR, one entry per CDR3 protein. The sample lists about 18,000 distinct CDR3 sequences; more than 9% were seen once. With regard to this clonotype: Its target is not known. This beta chain is a stray sequence in a library constructed for alpha chains; its clone size is not meaningful.

This CDR3 is built from 16 residues. V shed 0 bases and J shed 0 bases, with 9 bases lying between them. Germline V gene lookup returns CDR1 LGHNA and CDR2 YNFKEQ. Overall study findings and caveats: Mutation tallies in tumors tracked expanded intratumoral alpha and beta TCR counts. Tumor T cell coverage was estimated at 6% to 7% for alpha and around 13% for beta chains.

Here the sequenced sample was lung tumor tissue, taken at surgery. This clonotype originated in a female donor with early-stage non-small cell lung cancer. The rearrangement uses TRBV4-2 and TRBJ2-1; possible D gene TRBD1, 5 bases. The CDR3 coding sequence is TGTGCCAGCAGCCAAGATTTAGGGGCCTCCTACAATGAGCAGTTCTTC. This codes for CASSQDLGASYNEQFF.